The 24 T cell receptor beta chains below all came from one sample that was sequenced in a study of graft-versus-host responses after intestinal transplantation. Profiled with immunoSEQ multiplex PCR; TCRdb holds only in-frame clones, not every one. The sample has 15,000 or so clones, about 93% seen once. The sample in question was PBMCs, obtained 9 days after transplant. Receptors originate from a human patient who received an intestinal transplant, so some T cells may come from the graft donor.

This clone was recorded only once. The CDR3 nucleotides are TGTGCCAGCAGCTTATGGACGGAGATCACTAGAAAATACAATGAGCAGTTCTTC. This sequence encodes CASSLWTEITRKYNEQFF. The rearrangement links TRBV7-9 to TRBJ2-1; perhaps TRBD2 as D (5 bases). Per germline, CDR1 SEHNR and CDR2 FQNEAQ (reference sequence). V was shortened by 2 bases and J by 4 bases, with 21 bases between the two germline ends. There are 18 residues in the CDR3. Full variable domain (rest looked up from reference TRBV7-9 and TRBJ2-1): DTGVSQNPRHKITKRGQNVTFRCDPISEHNRLYWYRQTLGQGPEFLTYFQNEAQLEKSRLLSDRFSAERPKGSFSTLEIQRTEQGDSAMYLCASSLWTEITRKYNEQFFGPGTRLTVL.

The chain has TRBV30 and TRBJ2-5, with D possibly matching TRBD2 (7 bases). This CDR3 contains 18 residues. Between the trimmed V and J ends, which lost 3 bases and 5 bases, there was a span of 28 bases. The germline V gene encodes CDR1 GTSNPN and CDR2 SVGIG (reference sequence). The CDR3 DNA is TGTGCCTGGAGGATCAGAGGGGGGGAAGATCGGTCTTGGGAGACCCAGTACTTC. Amino acid sequence: CAWRIRGGEDRSWETQYF.

V gene TRBV11-1 combines with J gene TRBJ2-7; perhaps D is TRBD1 or TRBD2 (7 bases each). The CDR3 contains 16 residues. V lost 1 base and J lost 2, with 15 bases in between. Germline lookup yields CDR1 SGHAT and CDR2 FQDESV (reference sequence). This chain's CDR3 is CASSLEGEGAPYEQYF. As DNA, the CDR3 is TGTGCCAGCAGCTTAGAGGGGGAGGGGGCTCCCTACGAGCAGTACTTC.

This rearrangement joins TRBV9 to TRBJ2-7; weak D call: TRBD2 (5 bases). Germline V CDR1 and CDR2: SGDLS, YYNGEE. The CDR3 has 14 residues. V was clipped by 2 bases and J by 3 bases, with 12 bases between them. As DNA, the CDR3 is TGTGCCAGCAGCGTTGGACTGGAGTTCTACGAGCAGTACTTC. Amino acids: CASSVGLEFYEQYF.

The rearrangement uses TRBV5-1 and TRBJ2-5; D is ambiguous. Trimming pared 2 bases from V and 3 bases from J, leaving 17 bases between. This CDR3 contains 16 residues. Germline CDR1 is SGHRS and CDR2 is YFSETQ. This CDR3 is CASSFSLRDTEETQYF. CDR3 sequence (DNA): TGCGCCAGCAGCTTCTCTCTTCGAGACACAGAAGAGACCCAGTACTTC.

V gene TRBV28 combines with J gene TRBJ2-5; TRBD1 is a possible D gene (6 bases). The CDR3 is 14 amino acids. The germline CDR1 and CDR2 sequences are MDHEN and SYDVKM. Trimming took 3 bases from V and 4 from J, leaving 12 bases between them. The CDR3, as DNA: TGTGCCAGCAGTTTCGCCGGCAGGGGAGAGACCCAGTACTTC. Its protein is CASSFAGRGETQYF.

V gene TRBV29-1 combines with J gene TRBJ1-3; a weak D match, TRBD1 (5 bases). Trimming took 7 bases from V and 0 from J, leaving 13 bases between them. Germline V gene sequence: CDR1 SQVTM, CDR2 ANQGSEA. The CDR3 covers 14 residues. The CDR3 DNA reads TGCAGCGCGGCGGACATGCACTCTGGAAACACCATATATTTT. Its protein is CSAADMHSGNTIYF.

The genes are TRBV7-6 and TRBJ2-7; 10 bases are shared with TRBD2. Germline values: CDR1 SGHVS, CDR2 FNYEAQ. CDR3 length equals 16 residues. The J segment lost 0 bases and the V segment lost 1 base, leaving 3 bases of the junction unmatched. CDR3 bases: TGTGCCAGCAGCTTAGAGGCTAGCGGGAGCTCCTACGAGCAGTACTTC. This sequence encodes CASSLEASGSSYEQYF.

This chain connects TRBV6-1 to TRBJ1-5; weak D call: TRBD1 (5 bases). The CDR3 has 14 amino acids. The V gene's germline CDR1 is MNHNS and CDR2 SASEGT. Trimming took off 5 bases at V and 4 bases at J, with 12 bases between the two ends. CDR3 protein: CASSLGTFNQPQHF. CDR3 bases: TGTGCCAGCAGTCTCGGGACTTTTAATCAGCCCCAGCATTTT.

The V and J genes are TRBV25-1 and TRBJ2-7; D tentatively fits TRBD1 or TRBD2 (5 bases each). Between the trimmed V and J ends, which lost 4 bases and 2 bases, there was a span of 15 bases. From germline, CDR1 is MGHDK and CDR2 SYGVNS. The CDR3 spans 15 residues. This chain's CDR3 is CASSAFGTHPYEQYF. The CDR3, as DNA: TGTGCCAGCAGTGCTTTCGGGACCCACCCCTACGAGCAGTACTTC.

This clone occurred once. The V gene is TRBV5-1, the J gene TRBJ2-4; 11 bases align to TRBD2. This CDR3 is 18 amino acids long. V trimming: 2 bases; J trimming: 0 bases; junction bases outside the gene matches: 7. Germline assignment: CDR1 SGHRS and CDR2 YFSETQ. Here the CDR3 DNA reads TGCGCCAGCAGCTTCTTAGCGGGAGGGGCGCTAGCCAAAAACATTCAGTACTTC. Its translation is CASSFLAGGALAKNIQYF. The full variable domain, completed using reference TRBV5-1 and TRBJ2-4, is KAGVTQTPRYLIKTRGQQVTLSCSPISGHRSVSWYQQTPGQGLQFLFEYFSETQRNKGNFPGRFSGRQFSNSRSEMNVSTLELGDSALYLCASSFLAGGALAKNIQYFGAGTRLSVL.

CDR3 loop: CASSLTGNEQFF. The CDR3 DNA is TGTGCCAGCAGCTTAACAGGGAATGAGCAGTTCTTC. The chain links TRBV7-3 to TRBJ2-1; D unclear. CDR1 and CDR2 (germline): SGHTA, FQGTGA. Trimming removed 0 bases at V and 7 bases at J, with 4 bases between. This CDR3 is 12 amino acids long.

The V call is TRBV10-3, the J call TRBJ1-3; 7 nucleotides match TRBD1. Germline trimming cut 6 bases from V and 1 base from J; bases unmatched to any gene: 6. The CDR3 length is 15 residues. Germline lookup yields CDR1 ENHRY and CDR2 SYGVKD. CDR3 bases: TGTGCCATCAGCTCGGACAGGATATCTGGAAACACCATATATTTT. Protein sequence: CAISSDRISGNTIYF.

The gene calls are TRBV11-1 and TRBJ2-1; D might be TRBD2 (6 bases). The V gene's germline CDR1 is SGHAT and CDR2 FQDESV (reference sequence). The CDR3 runs 14 residues. V was cut by 3 bases and J by 2 bases, with 8 bases left in between. The CDR3 nucleotides are TGTGCCAGCAGCTTCCGCGGGACCTACAATGAGCAGTTCTTC. This codes for CASSFRGTYNEQFF.

This chain joins TRBV28 and TRBJ1-3; the D gene is possibly TRBD1 (6 bases). CDR3 length: 16 amino acids. Germline loops: CDR1 MDHEN, CDR2 SYDVKM. Trimming took 8 bases from V and 8 from J, leaving 25 bases between them. Here the CDR3 DNA reads TGTGCCAGCGCCCCCGGCCCAGGGGCCATCGGATACACCATATATTTT. Its translation: CASAPGPGAIGYTIYF.

This clone was seen a single time. V usage is TRBV6-5 and J usage is TRBJ2-7; 12 bases map to TRBD2. Per germline, CDR1 MNHEY and CDR2 SVGAGI. The length of the CDR3 is 15 residues. Trimming cost V 5 bases and J 5 bases; bases outside gene matches: 7. The CDR3 region is CASSPLAGGRDEQYF. CDR3 in DNA: TGTGCCAGCAGTCCCCTAGCGGGAGGGCGGGACGAGCAGTACTTC.

V gene TRBV19 combines with J gene TRBJ2-1; no definite D call. CDR1 LNHDA and CDR2 SQIVND come from the germline V gene (reference sequence). Trimming shortened V by 5 bases and J by 4 bases, and 9 bases separated the two germline ends. This CDR3 has 13 amino acids. CDR3 region: CASSVFRYNEQFF. The CDR3 DNA reads TGTGCCAGTAGTGTCTTTAGGTACAATGAGCAGTTCTTC.

The chain recombines TRBV30 with TRBJ2-5; D is unclear. Per germline, CDR1 GTSNPN and CDR2 SVGIG (reference sequence). Trimming removed 0 bases from V and 1 base from J, with 9 bases in between. The CDR3 is 14 amino acids. CDR3 coding DNA: TGTGCCTGGAGTGTACCGGAGCTCCAAGAGACCCAGTACTTC. This translates into CAWSVPELQETQYF.

This chain uses TRBV29-1 with TRBJ2-7, with D perhaps TRBD2 (6 bases). Trimming removed 4 bases from V and 0 bases from J, with 10 bases in between. This CDR3 spans 13 amino acids. CDR1 is SQVTM, CDR2 ANQGSEA, per germline. The CDR3 protein is CSVVQGGSYEQYF. CDR3 sequence (DNA): TGCAGCGTTGTTCAGGGAGGCTCCTACGAGCAGTACTTC.

The chain has TRBV19 and TRBJ2-1; D unresolved. Trimming left V 5 bases short and J 5 bases short, with 13 bases between. The CDR3 sequence is 14 residues long. Germline V CDR1 and CDR2: LNHDA, SQIVND (reference sequence). CDR3 sequence (DNA): TGTGCCAGTAGTGTGCAAGTTAGAGACAATGAGCAGTTCTTC. Amino acid sequence: CASSVQVRDNEQFF. Looking up the rest from reference TRBV19 and TRBJ2-1 gives the full variable domain: DGGITQSPKYLFRKEGQNVTLSCEQNLNHDAMYWYRQDPGQGLRLIYYSQIVNDFQKGDIAEGYSVSREKKESFPLTVTSAQKNPTAFYLCASSVQVRDNEQFFGPGTRLTVL.

V gene TRBV5-4 combines with J gene TRBJ1-2; D remains unclear. Trimming cost V 0 bases and J 4 bases, with 10 bases left between them. Germline V gives CDR1 SGHNT, CDR2 YYREEE (reference sequence). This CDR3 region has 14 residues. The CDR3 is CASSLDGRGYGYTF. The CDR3 DNA reads TGTGCCAGCAGCTTGGACGGCAGAGGCTATGGCTACACCTTC.

This clone came up a few times. V gene TRBV6-5 combines with J gene TRBJ1-2, with D hard to call. Germline CDR1 is MNHEY and CDR2 is SVGAGI. The V end lost 0 bases, the J end lost 6 bases, and 14 bases lay between the germline ends. CDR3 length: 15 amino acids. Written as DNA, the CDR3 is TGTGCCAGCAGTTACTCGGGCAGGCGTGGTAATGGCTACACCTTC. Its protein product is CASSYSGRRGNGYTF.

The chain employs TRBV5-1 and TRBJ1-3; unclear D gene. This CDR3 comprises 13 residues. V was cut by 4 bases and J by 5 bases, with 10 bases left in between. Germline CDR1 reads SGHRS; CDR2 reads YFSETQ. The chain's CDR3 is CASSPSGRNTIYF. DNA for the CDR3: TGCGCCAGCAGCCCCAGTGGGAGAAACACCATATATTTT. Filled out from reference TRBV5-1 and TRBJ1-3, the complete variable domain reads KAGVTQTPRYLIKTRGQQVTLSCSPISGHRSVSWYQQTPGQGLQFLFEYFSETQRNKGNFPGRFSGRQFSNSRSEMNVSTLELGDSALYLCASSPSGRNTIYFGEGSWLTVV.

The CDR3, as DNA: TGCGCCAGCAGTCAGTTGACTCAAGGGGGTCACAATGAGCAGTTCTTC. It specifies CASSQLTQGGHNEQFF. This chain joins TRBV4-1 and TRBJ2-1; D is perhaps TRBD1 (6 bases). Germline V gene lookup returns CDR1 MGHRA and CDR2 YSYEKL. The CDR3 is made up of 16 amino acids. The ends were cut back, 6 bases at V and 5 bases at J, with 20 bases in the middle.